The next 31 T cell receptor beta chains were all read from a single sample in a study of blood T cell repertoires in COVID-19. This table comes from immunoSEQ multiplex PCR, and its TCRdb copy is limited to in-frame clones, with some not included. The profile covers about 270,000 clones, with just over 90% appearing a single time and about 2.3% taken by the ten largest. Specimen: PBMCs or T cells enriched from blood (not recorded which). The source is a woman aged 40 to 55 with acute COVID-19.

The rearrangement joins TRBV19 to TRBJ1-2; D is possibly TRBD1 (5 bases). Trimming removed 1 base at V and 1 base at J, with 19 bases between. The CDR3 loop spans 18 amino acids. Per the germline V gene, CDR1 is LNHDA and CDR2 is SQIVND (reference sequence). CDR3 sequence (DNA): TGTGCCAGTAGTATAGCCTTCCTATATAGACAGCGTAACTATGGCTACACCTTC. This encodes CASSIAFLYRQRNYGYTF.

The V and J genes are TRBV18 and TRBJ2-1; TRBD1 matches 12 bases. The CDR3 has 15 residues. V lost 2 bases to trimming and J lost 6 bases; unmatched junction nucleotides: 2. Germline V gene lookup returns CDR1 KGHSH and CDR2 LQKENI. The CDR3 DNA reads as TGTGCCAGCTCACCAAAGGGACAGGGGGCCAATGAGCAGTTCTTC. Its translation: CASSPKGQGANEQFF.

A single count supports this clone. V and J are TRBV7-9 and TRBJ2-1; no reliable D call. The ends were cut back, 2 bases at V and 6 bases at J, with 11 bases in the middle. Germline CDR1 and CDR2: SEHNR and FQNEAQ (reference sequence). The CDR3 totals 14 residues. This CDR3 reads CASSLNLILNEQFF. The DNA of the CDR3 is TGTGCCAGCAGCTTAAATTTAATTCTCAATGAGCAGTTCTTC.

The chain links TRBV10-3 to TRBJ2-7; 13 positions agree with TRBD2. Germline lookup yields CDR1 ENHRY and CDR2 SYGVKD. V lost 4 bases, J lost 4 bases, and 7 bases stayed unmatched. This CDR3 region has 16 residues. The CDR3 bases are TGTGCCATCAGTGCTACTAGCGGGAGGGCCGCGTACGAGCAGTACTTC. As protein: CAISATSGRAAYEQYF.

This chain joins TRBV6-5 and TRBJ1-1, with D hard to call. Germline loops: CDR1 MNHEY, CDR2 SVGAGI. V was shortened by 11 bases and J by 1 base, with 14 bases between the two germline ends. The CDR3 is 13 amino acids. DNA for the CDR3: TGTGCCGCGCGGAGGGTCAAGAACACTGAAGCTTTCTTT. It specifies CAARRVKNTEAFF.

J is TRBJ1-1 and V is TRBV5-1, with TRBD1 matching 8 bases. Germline assignment: CDR1 SGHRS and CDR2 YFSETQ. Losses at the gene ends were 4 bases for V and 3 bases for J; bases not matched to a gene: 8. The CDR3 runs 15 residues. Written as DNA, the CDR3 is TGCGCCAGCAGCAGGCGGACAGGGAGTTACACTGAAGCTTTCTTT. It specifies CASSRRTGSYTEAFF.

The chain joins TRBV2 to TRBJ2-4; no firm D call. This CDR3 is 14 amino acids long. The germline V gene has CDR1 SNHLY and CDR2 FYNNEI. Trimming stripped 4 bases from V and 6 bases from J, with 13 bases between. The CDR3 DNA reads as TGTGCCAGCAGTGTCTACGGCCCAGGAAACATTCAGTACTTC. Translating gives CASSVYGPGNIQYF.

This chain links TRBV6-5 with TRBJ2-1, with D unclear. The germline V gene encodes CDR1 MNHEY and CDR2 SVGAGI. Trimming took 7 bases from V and 8 from J, leaving 9 bases between them. The CDR3 is 11 amino acids. The CDR3 sequence: CASTRHHEQFF. The DNA of the CDR3 is TGTGCCAGCACCAGACACCATGAGCAGTTCTTC.

The chain is built from TRBV5-1 and TRBJ1-2, with D perhaps TRBD1 (6 bases). CDR3 length: 15 residues. The V and J ends lost 0 bases and 4 bases respectively, with 13 bases between them. Germline CDR1 and CDR2: SGHRS and YFSETQ. The CDR3 coding sequence is TGCGCCAGCAGCTTGGCCCCCGGGACAATCTATGGCTACACCTTC. Its protein product is CASSLAPGTIYGYTF.

This chain uses TRBV5-4 with TRBJ2-1; the match to TRBD2 covers 8 bases. Germline V gene data show CDR1 as SGHNT and CDR2 as YYREEE (reference sequence). The CDR3 has 17 amino acids. Trimming cost V 0 bases and J 5 bases; bases outside gene matches: 10. The CDR3 DNA reads TGTGCCAGCAGCTTGGGCCCCTATAGCGGGAAGAACAATGAGCAGTTCTTC. Protein product: CASSLGPYSGKNNEQFF.

V usage is TRBV2 and J usage is TRBJ1-5; the D is unclear. The CDR3 length is 15 residues. Germline-derived CDR1 and CDR2 are SNHLY and FYNNEI. Deletions cut 3 bases from V and 7 bases from J, with 16 bases between. The CDR3 DNA sequence: TGTGCCAGCAGTGACGATATAGTGCCGGGGCAGCCCCAGCATTTT. Translated: CASSDDIVPGQPQHF.

The chain uses TRBV30 and TRBJ2-5; 12 bases agree with TRBD2. Germline CDR1 GTSNPN, CDR2 SVGIG (reference sequence). The ends lost 2 bases at V and 2 bases at J; junction bases unmatched: 6. The CDR3 loop spans 16 amino acids. CDR3 nucleotide sequence: TGTGCCTGGAGTCAGCGACTAGCGGGAGTACAAGAGACCCAGTACTTC. Translating it yields CAWSQRLAGVQETQYF.

The chain is built from TRBV5-1 and TRBJ1-4, with TRBD1 as a possible D gene (5 bases). The germline CDR1 and CDR2 sequences are SGHRS and YFSETQ. V gave up 0 bases and J gave up 7 bases, with 13 bases separating them. The CDR3 covers 15 residues. Here the CDR3 DNA reads TGCGCCAGCAGCTTGGAGGCGGGGACGGGTGAAAAACTGTTTTTT. Amino acids: CASSLEAGTGEKLFF.

The chain combines TRBV19 with TRBJ1-1; TRBD1 agrees at 8 bases. This CDR3 spans 14 amino acids. The V segment lost 5 bases and the J segment 5 bases; nucleotides outside the gene matches: 7. Germline lookup yields CDR1 LNHDA and CDR2 SQIVND (reference sequence). The CDR3 loop is CASSVNRGETEAFF. Here the CDR3 DNA reads TGTGCCAGTAGTGTTAACAGGGGGGAGACTGAAGCTTTCTTT.

The V gene is TRBV7-2, the J gene TRBJ2-3, with 11 bases matching TRBD2. This CDR3 region has 17 residues. J lost 3 bases, V lost 1 base, and 6 bases had no gene match. Germline V gene lookup returns CDR1 SGHTA and CDR2 FQGNSA. In DNA form, the CDR3 reads TGTGCCAGCAGCTTAGGGCTAGCGGGGGGTAGGACAGATACGCAGTATTTT. Translation: CASSLGLAGGRTDTQYF.

In DNA, the CDR3 is TGTGCCAGCAGGGCCGGGACAGACAACACCGGGGAGCTGTTTTTT. This encodes CASRAGTDNTGELFF. The chain couples TRBV2 to TRBJ2-2; 7 positions match TRBD1. Per the germline V gene, CDR1 is SNHLY and CDR2 is FYNNEI. The CDR3 length is 15 residues. Losses at the gene ends were 6 bases for V and 2 bases for J; bases not matched to a gene: 6.

The V gene is TRBV30, the J gene TRBJ2-5; a weak D match, TRBD1 (6 bases). The germline CDR1 and CDR2 sequences are GTSNPN and SVGIG (reference sequence). V lost 4 bases and J 0 bases, leaving 15 bases between the germline ends. The CDR3 is made up of 15 amino acids. The CDR3 protein is CAWNMGHNNQETQYF. CDR3 DNA: TGTGCCTGGAATATGGGACACAACAACCAAGAGACCCAGTACTTC.

V usage is TRBV5-4 and J usage is TRBJ1-1; TRBD1 might be the D (6 bases). The CDR3 runs to 15 residues. With 0 bases removed from V and 1 base from J, the gap between germline ends came to 10 bases. The germline V gene has CDR1 SGHNT and CDR2 YYREEE (reference sequence). CDR3: CASSLVNRANTEAFF. CDR3 DNA: TGTGCCAGCAGCTTGGTGAACAGGGCGAACACTGAAGCTTTCTTT.

This chain joins TRBV5-1 and TRBJ2-2; possible D gene TRBD2, 6 bases. V was shortened by 0 bases and J by 4 bases, with 10 bases between the two germline ends. Germline V gives CDR1 SGHRS, CDR2 YFSETQ. This CDR3 has 15 amino acids. CDR3 bases: TGCGCCAGCAGCTTGGCCGGGGGTGTCACCGGGGAGCTGTTTTTT. Protein sequence: CASSLAGGVTGELFF.

The chain uses TRBV28 and TRBJ1-1; 10 bases agree with TRBD1. The germline CDR1 and CDR2 sequences are MDHEN and SYDVKM. Trimming removed 5 bases from V and 6 bases from J; junction bases left unmatched: 9. CDR3 length: 15 residues. CDR3 loop: CASSLLTGGESEAFF. Written as DNA, the CDR3 is TGTGCCAGCAGTCTCTTGACAGGGGGCGAGTCTGAAGCTTTCTTT.

The rearrangement joins TRBV24-1 to TRBJ2-1; 12 bases match TRBD2. Germline lookup yields CDR1 KGHDR and CDR2 SFDVKD. CDR3 length: 18 amino acids. With 3 bases clipped from V and 0 bases from J, the junction kept 5 bases outside the gene matches. The chain's CDR3 is CATSDPSSGGASYNEQFF. DNA of the CDR3: TGTGCCACCAGTGATCCCTCTAGCGGGGGGGCCTCCTACAATGAGCAGTTCTTC.

This chain links TRBV10-3 with TRBJ2-7; 8 nucleotides match TRBD1. J was trimmed by 6 bases and V by 4 bases; bases with no gene match: 2. The CDR3 is 12 amino acids. Germline V gene lookup returns CDR1 ENHRY and CDR2 SYGVKD. CDR3 bases: TGTGCCATCAGTGTCACAGGGGGCGAGCAGTACTTC. Protein: CAISVTGGEQYF.

V is TRBV7-2 and J is TRBJ1-2; tentatively, D is TRBD1 (6 bases). This CDR3 is 15 amino acids long. V was shortened by 2 bases and J by 7 bases, with 17 bases between the two germline ends. The germline gives CDR1 SGHTA, CDR2 FQGNSA. The CDR3 here is CASSLRESGGAGYTF. The DNA of the CDR3 is TGTGCCAGCAGCTTAAGGGAATCGGGGGGCGCTGGCTACACCTTC. Together with reference TRBV7-2 and TRBJ1-2, the CDR3 gives the full variable domain: GAGVSQSPSNKVTEKGKDVELRCDPISGHTALYWYRQSLGQGLEFLIYFQGNSAPDKSGLPSDRFSAERTGGSVSTLTIQRTQQEDSAVYLCASSLRESGGAGYTFGSGTRLTVV.

This clone was observed once. The chain recombines TRBV9 with TRBJ2-2; 8 positions match TRBD2. The CDR3 length is 16 residues. Germline lookup yields CDR1 SGDLS and CDR2 YYNGEE. Unmatched junction bases numbered 7, after V lost 2 bases and J lost 4 bases. The CDR3 here is CASSVTGGPVTGELFF. The CDR3 DNA reads TGTGCCAGCAGCGTTACGGGGGGGCCAGTCACCGGGGAGCTGTTTTTT.

The chain recombines TRBV7-8 with TRBJ2-6; the D gene is possibly TRBD2 (7 bases). This CDR3 has 16 amino acids. V shed 8 bases and J shed 0 bases, with 14 bases lying between them. The germline V gene encodes CDR1 SGHVS and CDR2 FQNEAQ. CDR3 sequence: CASRGAFSSGANVLTF. The CDR3 bases are TGTGCCAGCCGGGGGGCGTTTTCCTCTGGGGCCAACGTCCTGACTTTC.

The rearrangement links TRBV6-5 to TRBJ2-5, with D possibly being TRBD2 (5 bases). Germline V CDR1 and CDR2: MNHEY, SVGAGI. This CDR3 has 14 residues. V was pared by 6 bases and J by 7 bases, with 18 bases between. The CDR3 protein is CASRLTSGVWTQYF. The DNA of the CDR3 is TGTGCCAGCAGACTAACTAGTGGGGTGTGGACCCAGTACTTC.

The J gene is TRBJ2-3, the V gene TRBV27; TRBD2 matches 8 bases. Looked up from germline, CDR1 is MNHEY and CDR2 is SMNVEV (reference sequence). V lost 5 bases and J lost 0; bases outside the gene matches: 1. The CDR3 has 14 residues. In nucleotides, the CDR3 is TGTGCCAGCAGTGGACTAGCCAGCACAGATACGCAGTATTTT. It codes for CASSGLASTDTQYF.

In its sample, this clone was seen once. The rearrangement uses TRBV13 and TRBJ2-3; TRBD2 matches 12 bases. This CDR3 has 14 amino acids. The J segment lost 7 bases and the V segment lost 4 bases, leaving 3 bases of the junction unmatched. Per the germline V gene, CDR1 is PRHDT and CDR2 is FYEKMQ (reference sequence). The CDR3 DNA reads TGTGCCAGCAGCTCGACTAGCGGGGGATATACGCAGTATTTT. Translation gives CASSSTSGGYTQYF.

The genes are TRBV27 and TRBJ1-4; 8 nucleotides match TRBD1. Germline V CDR1 and CDR2: MNHEY, SMNVEV (reference sequence). V lost 0 bases, J lost 8 bases, and 5 bases stayed unmatched. This CDR3 spans 15 amino acids. CDR3 in DNA: TGTGCCAGCAGTTTATCGGCAGGGGGCAGGGAAAAACTGTTTTTT. This gives the protein CASSLSAGGREKLFF.

As regards this clone: Other DNA sequences within the sample encode an identical CDR3. The chain carries TRBV7-9 and TRBJ1-1; D uncertain. The germline CDR1 and CDR2 sequences are SEHNR and FQNEAQ (reference sequence). V was cut by 6 bases and J by 0 bases, with 14 bases left in between. The CDR3 loop spans 15 amino acids. This chain's CDR3 is CASSLRTGMNTEAFF. CDR3 sequence (DNA): TGTGCCAGCAGTCTCAGAACGGGAATGAACACTGAAGCTTTCTTT.

This clone was recorded only once. The rearrangement joins TRBV6-6 to TRBJ1-2; tentatively, D is TRBD1 (5 bases). Per germline, CDR1 MNHNY and CDR2 SVGAGI (reference sequence). The CDR3 has 16 amino acids. The germline V and J ends were trimmed by 2 bases and 7 bases, with 20 bases remaining between them. This CDR3 is CASSYVLAGRDGGYTF. The CDR3 bases are TGTGCCAGCAGTTACGTTCTGGCAGGGAGGGATGGTGGCTACACCTTC.